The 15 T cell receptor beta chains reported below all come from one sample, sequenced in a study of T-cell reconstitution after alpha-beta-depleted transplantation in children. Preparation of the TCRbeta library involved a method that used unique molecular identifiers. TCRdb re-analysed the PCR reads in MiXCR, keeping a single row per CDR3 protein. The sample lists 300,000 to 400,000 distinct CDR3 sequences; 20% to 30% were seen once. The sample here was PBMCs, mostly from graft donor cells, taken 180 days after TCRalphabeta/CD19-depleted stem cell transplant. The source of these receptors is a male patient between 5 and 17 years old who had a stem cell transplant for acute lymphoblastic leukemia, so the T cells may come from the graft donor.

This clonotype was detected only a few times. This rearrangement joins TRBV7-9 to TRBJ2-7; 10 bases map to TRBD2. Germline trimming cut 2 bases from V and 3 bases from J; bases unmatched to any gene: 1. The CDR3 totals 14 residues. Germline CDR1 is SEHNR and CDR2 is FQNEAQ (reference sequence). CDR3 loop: CASSLPSGSYEQYF. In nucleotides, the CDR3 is TGTGCCAGCAGCTTACCTAGCGGGAGCTACGAGCAGTACTTC. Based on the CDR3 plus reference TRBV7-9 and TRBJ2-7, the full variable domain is DTGVSQNPRHKITKRGQNVTFRCDPISEHNRLYWYRQTLGQGPEFLTYFQNEAQLEKSRLLSDRFSAERPKGSFSTLEIQRTEQGDSAMYLCASSLPSGSYEQYFGPGTRLTVT.

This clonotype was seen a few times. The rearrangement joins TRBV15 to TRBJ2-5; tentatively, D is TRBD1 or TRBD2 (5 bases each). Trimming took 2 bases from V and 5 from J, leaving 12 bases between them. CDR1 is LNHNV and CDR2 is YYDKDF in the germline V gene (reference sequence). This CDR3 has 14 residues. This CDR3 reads CATSRRGVEETQYF. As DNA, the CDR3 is TGTGCCACCAGCAGAAGGGGAGTTGAGGAGACCCAGTACTTC.

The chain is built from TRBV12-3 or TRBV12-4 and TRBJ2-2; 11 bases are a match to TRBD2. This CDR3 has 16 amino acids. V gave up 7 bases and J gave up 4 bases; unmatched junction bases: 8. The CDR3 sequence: CASIGTSGASTGELFF. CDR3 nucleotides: TGTGCCAGCATTGGGACTAGCGGAGCCTCCACCGGGGAGCTGTTTTTT.

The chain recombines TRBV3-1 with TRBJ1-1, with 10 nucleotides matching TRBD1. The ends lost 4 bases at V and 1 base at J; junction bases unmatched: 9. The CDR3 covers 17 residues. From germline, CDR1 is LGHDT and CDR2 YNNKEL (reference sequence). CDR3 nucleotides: TGTGCCAGCAGCCCCCGGGACAGGGGACCCCAGAACACTGAAGCTTTCTTT. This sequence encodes CASSPRDRGPQNTEAFF. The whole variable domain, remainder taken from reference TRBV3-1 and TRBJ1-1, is DTAVSQTPKYLVTQMGNDKSIKCEQNLGHDTMYWYKQDSKKFLKIMFSYNNKELIINETVPNRFSPKSPDKAHLNLHINSLELGDSAVYFCASSPRDRGPQNTEAFFGQGTRLTVV.

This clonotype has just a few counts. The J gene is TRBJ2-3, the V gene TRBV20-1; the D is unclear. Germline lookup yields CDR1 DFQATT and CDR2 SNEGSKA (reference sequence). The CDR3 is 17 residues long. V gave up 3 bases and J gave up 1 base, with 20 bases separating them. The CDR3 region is CSARVSRWGRGTDTQYF. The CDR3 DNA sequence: TGCAGTGCTAGGGTTTCTCGTTGGGGTAGGGGCACAGATACGCAGTATTTT.

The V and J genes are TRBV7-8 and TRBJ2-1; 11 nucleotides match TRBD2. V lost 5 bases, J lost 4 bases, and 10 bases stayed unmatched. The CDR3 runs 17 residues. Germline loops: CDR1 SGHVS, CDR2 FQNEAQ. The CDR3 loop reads CASSPHRLAGLYNEQFF. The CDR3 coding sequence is TGTGCCAGCAGCCCCCACCGACTAGCGGGACTGTACAATGAGCAGTTCTTC.

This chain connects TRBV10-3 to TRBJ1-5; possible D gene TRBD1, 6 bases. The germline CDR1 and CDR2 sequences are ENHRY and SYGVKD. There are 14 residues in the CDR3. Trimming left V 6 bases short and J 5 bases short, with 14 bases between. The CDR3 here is CAIRGGGGDQPQHF. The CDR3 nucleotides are TGTGCCATCAGGGGCGGGGGGGGCGATCAGCCCCAGCATTTT.

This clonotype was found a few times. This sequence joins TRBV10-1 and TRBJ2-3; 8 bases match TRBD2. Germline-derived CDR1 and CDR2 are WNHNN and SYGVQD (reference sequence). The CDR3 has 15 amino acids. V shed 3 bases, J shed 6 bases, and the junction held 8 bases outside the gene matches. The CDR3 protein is CASSEMGLGGDTQYF. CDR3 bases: TGCGCCAGCAGTGAAATGGGACTAGGGGGGGATACGCAGTATTTT.

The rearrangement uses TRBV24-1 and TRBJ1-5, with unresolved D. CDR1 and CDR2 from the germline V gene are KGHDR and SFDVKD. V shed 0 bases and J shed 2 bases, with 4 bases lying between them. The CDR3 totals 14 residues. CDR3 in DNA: TGTGCCACCAGTGATTTGTACGGCAATCAGCCCCAGCATTTT. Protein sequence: CATSDLYGNQPQHF.

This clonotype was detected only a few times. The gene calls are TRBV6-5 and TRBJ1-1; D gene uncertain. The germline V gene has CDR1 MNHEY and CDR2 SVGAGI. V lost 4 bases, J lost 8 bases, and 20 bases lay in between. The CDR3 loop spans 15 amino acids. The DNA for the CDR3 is TGTGCCAGCAGTTTGTCCCGGTCCCCGGGCGAGGAAGCTTTCTTT. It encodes CASSLSRSPGEEAFF.

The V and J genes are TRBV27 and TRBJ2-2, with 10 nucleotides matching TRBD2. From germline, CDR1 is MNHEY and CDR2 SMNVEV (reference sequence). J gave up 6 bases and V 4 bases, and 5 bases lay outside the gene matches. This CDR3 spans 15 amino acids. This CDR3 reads CASSYSSGSAGELFF. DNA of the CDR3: TGTGCCAGCAGTTATTCTAGCGGGAGTGCCGGGGAGCTGTTTTTT.

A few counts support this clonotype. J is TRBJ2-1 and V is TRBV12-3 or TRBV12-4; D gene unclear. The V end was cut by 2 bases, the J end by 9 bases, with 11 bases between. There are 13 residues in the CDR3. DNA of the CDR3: TGTGCCAGCAGTTTAATACGGTCTAGTGAGCAGTTCTTC. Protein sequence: CASSLIRSSEQFF.

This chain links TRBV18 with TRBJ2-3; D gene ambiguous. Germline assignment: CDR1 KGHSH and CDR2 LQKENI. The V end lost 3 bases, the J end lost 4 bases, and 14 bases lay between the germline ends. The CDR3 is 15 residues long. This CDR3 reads CASSPSGDRSDTQYF. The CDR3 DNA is TGTGCCAGCTCACCTAGTGGGGATAGATCAGATACGCAGTATTTT.

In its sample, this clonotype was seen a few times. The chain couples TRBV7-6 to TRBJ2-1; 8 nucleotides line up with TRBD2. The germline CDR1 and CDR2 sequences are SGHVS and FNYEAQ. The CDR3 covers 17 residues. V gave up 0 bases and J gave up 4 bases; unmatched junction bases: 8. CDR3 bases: TGTGCCAGCAGCTTAGCTCTAAGCGGGAGAACTTACAATGAGCAGTTCTTC. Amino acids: CASSLALSGRTYNEQFF.

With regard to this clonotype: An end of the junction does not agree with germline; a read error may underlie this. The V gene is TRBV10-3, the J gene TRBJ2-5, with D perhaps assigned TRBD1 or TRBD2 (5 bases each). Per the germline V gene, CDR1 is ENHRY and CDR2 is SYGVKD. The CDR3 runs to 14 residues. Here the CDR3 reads CAISELLRGETKYF. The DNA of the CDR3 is TGTGCCATCAGTGAGTTGCTAAGGGGAGAGACCAAGTACTTC.